This passage covers 8 T cell receptor beta chains from one sample sequenced in a study of T cells in women clearing cervical HPV infection. Produced via immunoSEQ multiplex PCR; TCRdb's table is partial and in-frame only. This sample's clone table lists about 46,000 clones. The sample was blood buffy coat. All receptors derive from a woman between 18 and 70 years old with a cervical HPV16 infection that either progressed to CIN3+ or cleared (not recorded which).

As to this clone: Coverage ceases 3 residues before the CDR3 finishes, and the germline J gene fills in the end. J is TRBJ2-3 and V is TRBV2; tentatively, D is TRBD2 (5 bases). This CDR3 contains 15 residues. The germline CDR1 and CDR2 sequences are SNHLY and FYNNEI. Trimming shortened V by 6 bases and J by 2 bases, and 15 bases separated the two germline ends. The DNA read from the CDR3 is TGTGCCAGCAGAGACGGACTGGTATCCACAGATACG. The encoded protein is CASRDGLVSTDT. The full CDR3 protein reads CASRDGLVSTDTQYF.

About this clone itself: The read ends 3 residues before the CDR3 terminus; that terminus is restored from the germline J gene. This chain joins TRBV5-1 and TRBJ2-3, with TRBD1 identical over 8 bases. V shed 3 bases and J 3 bases; nucleotides not matched to a gene: 6. The CDR3 is 15 amino acids. Germline assignment: CDR1 SGHRS and CDR2 YFSETQ. CDR3 in amino acids: CASSWTGIETDTQYF. The sequenced part of the CDR3 DNA is TGCGCCAGCAGCTGGACAGGGATCGAAACAGATACG.

With respect to this clone: The CDR3 goes on 3 residues after the read ends, and that part is filled in from the germline J gene. V gene TRBV20-1 combines with J gene TRBJ1-2; D remains ambiguous. CDR1 and CDR2 from the germline V gene are DFQATT and SNEGSKA (reference sequence). The ends were cut back, 0 bases at V and 7 bases at J, with 18 bases in the middle. The CDR3 spans 15 residues. The CDR3 bases that were read are TGCAGTGCTAGAGAGAAAAACAGTGGCCTTAGTGGC. It codes for CSAREKNSGLSG. The whole CDR3 protein is CSAREKNSGLSGYTF.

Worth noting for this clone: The CDR3 extends 3 residues past the end of the read, so its final part is completed from the germline J gene. The genes are TRBV20-1 and TRBJ1-1; TRBD1 agrees at 9 bases. The junction had 0 bases not matched to a gene; V was cut back by 6 bases and J by 4 bases. The CDR3 runs 11 residues. Germline V gene sequence: CDR1 DFQATT, CDR2 SNEGSKA (reference sequence). The CDR3 protein is CSAQGATEAFF. The part of the CDR3 DNA that was read is TGCAGTGCACAGGGGGCCACTGAA.

In the case of this clone: The sequenced fragment ends 3 residues before the CDR3 boundary, so the rest is inferred from the germline J gene. V and J are TRBV6-2 or TRBV6-3 and TRBJ2-2, with D perhaps TRBD2 (5 bases). Trimming pared 0 bases from V and 4 bases from J, leaving 12 bases between. CDR1 is MNHEY and CDR2 is SVGEGT in the germline V gene. CDR3 size: 16 residues. CDR3: CASSYSRLHPTGELFF. CDR3 DNA, as far as it was read: TGTGCCAGCAGTTACTCGAGACTACACCCCACCGGGGAG.

With respect to this clone: Coverage ceases 3 residues before the CDR3 finishes, and the germline J gene fills in the end. This chain connects TRBV20-1 to TRBJ2-1; 9 bases map to TRBD2. CDR1 is DFQATT and CDR2 is SNEGSKA in the germline V gene (reference sequence). V dropped 3 bases and J dropped 5; count of bases not matched to a gene: 11. The CDR3 contains 16 residues. The CDR3 sequence is CSASGLAGDQDNEQFF. CDR3 DNA (partial): TGCAGTGCTAGTGGGTTAGCGGGAGATCAGGACAATGAG.

Turning to this clone: The read ends 3 residues before the CDR3 terminus; that terminus is restored from the germline J gene. This chain connects TRBV7-3 to TRBJ2-1; the match to TRBD2 covers 12 bases. Trimming removed 2 bases from V and 7 bases from J; junction bases left unmatched: 12. Germline V lookup: CDR1 SGHTA, CDR2 FQGTGA. The CDR3 contains 18 residues. The CDR3 loop reads CASSLWASGGAEVNEQFF. The CDR3 bases that were read are TGTGCCAGCAGCTTATGGGCTAGCGGGGGGGCCGAAGTGAATGAG.

Comment on this clone: The read stops 3 residues short of the end of the CDR3; the missing end is completed from the germline J gene. V is TRBV5-1 and J is TRBJ1-4; D perhaps matches TRBD1 (6 bases). Germline assignment: CDR1 SGHRS and CDR2 YFSETQ. CDR3 length: 15 amino acids. V gave up 3 bases and J gave up 0 bases, with 9 bases separating them. The sequenced part of the CDR3 DNA is TGCGCCAGCAGCTCGGACAGTGCAACTAATGAAAAA. It specifies CASSSDSATNEK. The full CDR3 protein reads CASSSDSATNEKLFF.